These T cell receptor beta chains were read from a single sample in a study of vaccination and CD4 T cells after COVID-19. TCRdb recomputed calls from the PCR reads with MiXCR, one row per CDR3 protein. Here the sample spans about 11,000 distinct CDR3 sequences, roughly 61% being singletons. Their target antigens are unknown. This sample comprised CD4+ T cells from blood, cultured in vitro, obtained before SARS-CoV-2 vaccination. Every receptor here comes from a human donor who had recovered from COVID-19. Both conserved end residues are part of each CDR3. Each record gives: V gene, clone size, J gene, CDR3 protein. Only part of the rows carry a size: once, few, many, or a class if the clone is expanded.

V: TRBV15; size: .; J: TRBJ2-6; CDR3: CATSISGADGANVLTF
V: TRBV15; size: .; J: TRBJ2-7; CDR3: CATSRETGYEQYF
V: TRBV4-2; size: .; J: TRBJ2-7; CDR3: CASSQVGPPYEQYF
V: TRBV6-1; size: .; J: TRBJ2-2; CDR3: CASSGRRGYTPGELFF
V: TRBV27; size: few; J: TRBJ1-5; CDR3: CASRPRTGTNQPQHF
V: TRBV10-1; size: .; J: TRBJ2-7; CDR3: CAKGSHEQYF
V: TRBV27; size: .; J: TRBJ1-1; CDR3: CASSLWAGGMNTEAFF
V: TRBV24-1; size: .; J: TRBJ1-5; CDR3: CATSDAGTGVQPQHF
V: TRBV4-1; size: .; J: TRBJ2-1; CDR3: CASSQGLAGENEQFF
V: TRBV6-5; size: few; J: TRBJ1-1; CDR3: CASSSPGGNTEAFF
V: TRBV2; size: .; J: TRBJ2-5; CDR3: CASKTVIQETQYF
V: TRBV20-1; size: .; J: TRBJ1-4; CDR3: CSARDGETGYEKLFF
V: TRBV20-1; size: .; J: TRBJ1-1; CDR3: CSAREAGQGRTEAFF
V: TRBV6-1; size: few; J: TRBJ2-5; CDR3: CASSPRQGQETQYF
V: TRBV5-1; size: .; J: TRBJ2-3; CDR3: CASKGQGTDTQYF
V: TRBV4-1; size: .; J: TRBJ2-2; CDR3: CASSQVDRGTGELFF
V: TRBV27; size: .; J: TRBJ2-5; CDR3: CASSTRTGRETQYF
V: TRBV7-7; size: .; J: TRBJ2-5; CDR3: CASSRRQGQETQYF
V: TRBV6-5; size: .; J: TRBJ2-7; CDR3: CASSYSDWGWEQYF
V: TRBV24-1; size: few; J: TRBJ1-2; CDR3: CATSDLSASGGYGYTF
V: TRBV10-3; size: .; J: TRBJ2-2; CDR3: CAISESFGRGTGELFF
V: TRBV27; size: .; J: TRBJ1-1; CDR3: CASSSWDTEAFF
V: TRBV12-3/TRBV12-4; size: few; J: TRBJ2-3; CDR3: CASSVSGSTDTQYF
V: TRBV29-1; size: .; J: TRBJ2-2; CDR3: CSGRGNTGELFF
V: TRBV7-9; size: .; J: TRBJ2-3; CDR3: CASSSSGEGSTDTQYF
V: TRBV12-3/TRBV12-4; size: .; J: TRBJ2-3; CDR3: CASRWTSGPWDTQYF
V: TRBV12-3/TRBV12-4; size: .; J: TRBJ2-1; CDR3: CASSLTSGNEQFF
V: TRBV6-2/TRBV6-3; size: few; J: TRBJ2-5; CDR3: CASTDRGRYQETQYF
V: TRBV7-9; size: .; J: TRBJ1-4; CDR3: CASSLTAGNEKLFF
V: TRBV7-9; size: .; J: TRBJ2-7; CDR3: CASSKTSGSPHEQYF
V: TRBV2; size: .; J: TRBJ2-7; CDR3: CASSGTDRGPYEQYF
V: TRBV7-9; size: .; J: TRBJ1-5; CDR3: CASSLGEGSTQPQHF
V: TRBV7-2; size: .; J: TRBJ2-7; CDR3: CASSFSTGESDEQYF
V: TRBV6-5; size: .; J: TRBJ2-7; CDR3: CASSYSTGGASDEQYF
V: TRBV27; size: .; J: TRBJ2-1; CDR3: CASSPKSSVDEQFF